The clone carrying this T cell receptor beta chain came up once. One end of the junction fails to match germline, which may point to a read error. Time point denoted: patch test 1, 2 weeks after DPC sensitization. Indicated treatment: therapeutic diphenylcyclopropenone sensitization with weekly scalp DPC. Investigators collected blood before applying each patch test. Germline V CDR1 and CDR2: SGHAT, FQNNGV. The CDR3 spans 13 residues. Each cDNA molecule in the library carried unique molecular identifiers. TCRdb re-called the RACE reads with MiXCR, one entry per CDR3 protein. The sample contains some 180,000 distinct CDR3 sequences, 20% to 25% of which appear only once. This entry comes from a study of human T cells and chemical hapten exposure. Study at large: DPC 0.01% went on the upper back by patch test, with reading at 6 days. Alopecia universalis, totalis or areata was present in patients who were mostly female.

The sequencing here drew on whole blood, taken in connection with sensitization to the hapten diphenylcyclopropenone (DPC). The rearrangement links TRBV11-2 to TRBJ2-7; 7 bases match TRBD2. The sequence came from a woman aged 45-60 years with alopecia areata. Some clones in this sample may be carry-over from other donors' samples. The CDR3 sequence: CASSIAGSYGQYF. The CDR3 DNA is TGTGCCAGCAGTATAGCGGGCTCCTACGGGCAGTACTTC.